Presented here are 22 T cell receptor beta chains from one specimen sequenced in a study of blood T cell repertoires in COVID-19. Here immunoSEQ multiplex PCR was the method, and the copy in TCRdb shows in-frame clones only, minus some. This sample has 440,000 or so clones, with around 89% found just once. The sequencing input was peripheral blood. These receptors were collected from a woman in her thirties or forties with COVID-19, enrolled during active disease.

The chain couples TRBV27 to TRBJ1-2; TRBD1 agrees at 9 bases. The V gene's germline CDR1 is MNHEY and CDR2 SMNVEV (reference sequence). Trimming took 6 bases from V and 4 from J; bases not matched to a gene: 6. The CDR3 sequence is 14 residues long. In nucleotides, the CDR3 is TGTGCCAGCAGGCTGGGACAGGGCAGCTATGGCTACACCTTC. It codes for CASRLGQGSYGYTF.

The chain uses TRBV9 and TRBJ1-1; tentatively, D is TRBD1 (6 bases). The germline V gene encodes CDR1 SGDLS and CDR2 YYNGEE. The CDR3 sequence is 14 residues long. The V and J ends lost 3 bases and 1 base respectively, with 10 bases between them. The CDR3 DNA sequence: TGTGCCAGCAGCGGGGGGCTCCAGAACACTGAAGCTTTCTTT. Encoded protein: CASSGGLQNTEAFF.

This chain uses TRBV30 with TRBJ1-1; the D gene is possibly TRBD1 (6 bases). There are 11 residues in the CDR3. The ends were cut back, 0 bases at V and 11 bases at J, with 10 bases in the middle. Germline CDR1 is GTSNPN and CDR2 is SVGIG (reference sequence). The CDR3 bases are TGTGCCTGGAGTGTAGCTAGGGGGGCTTTCTTT. Its protein is CAWSVARGAFF.

The V call is TRBV12-3 or TRBV12-4, the J call TRBJ1-4; no reliable D call. The CDR3 consists of 13 residues. Deletions cut 5 bases from V and 8 bases from J, with 12 bases between. The CDR3, as DNA: TGTGCCAGCAGTCCGAATTCGGGGGAAAAACTGTTTTTT. It encodes CASSPNSGEKLFF.

The genes are TRBV29-1 and TRBJ2-3, with D maybe TRBD1 (6 bases). CDR1 and CDR2 (germline): SQVTM, ANQGSEA. CDR3 length: 11 amino acids. In nucleotides, the CDR3 is TGCGCAGGGGTCCCCACAGATACGCAGTATTTT. This gives the protein CAGVPTDTQYF.

This clone was detected once. The chain has TRBV28 and TRBJ1-5; perhaps TRBD1 as D (5 bases). Germline V gives CDR1 MDHEN, CDR2 SYDVKM. The CDR3 contains 16 residues. V gave up 6 bases and J gave up 1 base, with 16 bases separating them. CDR3 sequence (DNA): TGTGCCAGCAGGGAACTTTGGCGGGGGAGCAATCAGCCCCAGCATTTT. This sequence encodes CASRELWRGSNQPQHF.

Remarks on this clone: At one of its ends the junction is not consistent with the germline gene, which may arise from a read error. This chain uses TRBV7-7 with TRBJ2-7; TRBD1 matches 9 bases. Germline CDR1 SSHAT, CDR2 FNYEAQ (reference sequence). The CDR3 contains 16 residues. CDR3 region: CASSPHQQGALYEQYF. In nucleotides, the CDR3 is TGTGCTAGCAGCCCACACCAACAGGGGGCTTTGTACGAGCAGTACTTC.

V usage is TRBV5-1 and J usage is TRBJ1-5; TRBD1 aligns across 8 bases. The ends lost 4 bases at V and 4 bases at J; junction bases unmatched: 10. Germline loops: CDR1 SGHRS, CDR2 YFSETQ. The CDR3 contains 16 residues. The CDR3 is CASSPNSGTGNQPQHF. CDR3 nucleotides: TGCGCCAGCAGCCCTAATTCCGGGACAGGAAATCAGCCCCAGCATTTT.

The chain couples TRBV7-3 to TRBJ2-2, with TRBD1 matching 9 bases. Unmatched junction bases numbered 3, after V lost 0 bases and J lost 1 base. The CDR3 consists of 17 residues. Per germline, CDR1 SGHTA and CDR2 FQGTGA. This chain's CDR3 is CASSLTPGQGNTGELFF. CDR3 bases: TGTGCCAGCAGCTTAACGCCGGGACAGGGGAACACCGGGGAGCTGTTTTTT. The complete variable domain, with remaining parts taken from reference TRBV7-3 and TRBJ2-2, reads GAGVSQTPSNKVTEKGKYVELRCDPISGHTALYWYRQSLGQGPEFLIYFQGTGAADDSGLPNDRFFAVRPEGSVSTLKIQRTERGDSAVYLCASSLTPGQGNTGELFFGEGSRLTVL.

In DNA, the CDR3 is TGTGCCAGCAGCCTTGGGACAGGGGTTGAAAAACTGTTTTTT. This gives the protein CASSLGTGVEKLFF. V usage is TRBV11-2 and J usage is TRBJ1-4; 10 positions agree with TRBD1. The CDR3 length is 14 residues. Germline lookup yields CDR1 SGHAT and CDR2 FQNNGV. Germline trimming cut 5 bases from V and 7 bases from J; bases unmatched to any gene: 4. Drawing the rest from reference TRBV11-2 and TRBJ1-4, the complete variable domain is EAGVAQSPRYKIIEKRQSVAFWCNPISGHATLYWYQQILGQGPKLLIQFQNNGVVDDSQLPKDRFSAERLKGVDSTLKIQPAKLEDSAVYLCASSLGTGVEKLFFGSGTQLSVL.

This clone has more than one count but fewer than ten. J is TRBJ2-1 and V is TRBV7-9; D gene unclear. CDR1 is SEHNR and CDR2 is FQNEAQ in the germline V gene (reference sequence). The CDR3 extends over 12 amino acids. V was clipped by 1 base and J by 6 bases, with 4 bases between them. CDR3 sequence (DNA): TGTGCCAGCAGCTTAGTTCTCAATGAGCAGTTCTTC. Translating it yields CASSLVLNEQFF.

This chain connects TRBV11-1 to TRBJ2-1, with 8 positions matching TRBD1. Per the germline V gene, CDR1 is SGHAT and CDR2 is FQDESV (reference sequence). V was pared by 0 bases and J by 3 bases, with 7 bases of the junction left unmatched. The CDR3 contains 17 residues. The CDR3 loop reads CASSLAPDRVSYNEQFF. CDR3 nucleotide sequence: TGTGCCAGCAGCTTAGCACCGGACAGGGTGAGCTACAATGAGCAGTTCTTC.

This clone was counted once. This sample includes further DNA sequences coding for the same CDR3. The chain joins TRBV6-5 to TRBJ2-7; D not certain. Looked up from germline, CDR1 is MNHEY and CDR2 is SVGAGI. Trimming shortened V by 6 bases and J by 3 bases, and 9 bases separated the two germline ends. The CDR3 runs 12 residues. The CDR3 is CASRAGVYEQYF. CDR3 bases: TGTGCCAGCAGGGCAGGTGTCTACGAGCAGTACTTC.

This clone has only one observation. V and J are TRBV3-1 (or the pseudogene TRBV3-2) and TRBJ2-4, with D possibly TRBD2 on 6 matching bases. The germline V and J ends were trimmed by 3 bases and 0 bases, with 9 bases remaining between them. CDR3 length: 15 residues. From germline, CDR1 is LGHDT and CDR2 YNNKEL (reference sequence). CDR3 coding DNA: TGTGCCAGCAGCCAGGGACTCTTAGCCAAAAACATTCAGTACTTC. Its protein is CASSQGLLAKNIQYF.

For the CDR3, the DNA is TGTGCCAGCAGGCAGGAAAGCAATCAGCCCCAGCATTTT. This codes for CASRQESNQPQHF. The chain has TRBV2 and TRBJ1-5; D gene ambiguous. Trimming left V 6 bases short and J 1 base short, with 7 bases between. The CDR3 runs to 13 residues. Germline lookup yields CDR1 SNHLY and CDR2 FYNNEI.

This chain connects TRBV28 to TRBJ1-6; 9 bases align to TRBD1. Germline loops: CDR1 MDHEN, CDR2 SYDVKM. J was trimmed by 5 bases and V by 5 bases; bases with no gene match: 7. The CDR3 length is 16 residues. CDR3 sequence: CASSPAGQGDNSPLHF. The DNA for the CDR3 is TGTGCCAGCAGTCCTGCGGGACAGGGAGATAATTCACCCCTCCACTTT.

The chain recombines TRBV15 with TRBJ2-7; no reliable D call. CDR3 length equals 15 residues. Germline V CDR1 and CDR2: LNHNV, YYDKDF (reference sequence). Between the trimmed V and J ends, which lost 0 bases and 0 bases, there was a span of 9 bases. Here the CDR3 DNA reads TGTGCCACCAGCAGAGATCCAGCGATCTCCTACGAGCAGTACTTC. Its translation: CATSRDPAISYEQYF. Full variable domain (remainder filled in from reference TRBV15 and TRBJ2-7): DAMVIQNPRYQVTQFGKPVTLSCSQTLNHNVMYWYQQKSSQAPKLLFHYYDKDFNNEADTPDNFQSRRPNTSFCFLDIRSPGLGDTAMYLCATSRDPAISYEQYFGPGTRLTVT.

This chain connects TRBV6-5 to TRBJ1-4; 7 bases agree with TRBD1. Germline CDR1 is MNHEY and CDR2 is SVGAGI. V lost 6 bases and J lost 7; bases outside the gene matches: 11. The CDR3 has 15 amino acids. CDR3 amino acids: CASRRQGGLGEKLFF. The CDR3, as DNA: TGTGCCAGCAGGCGACAGGGAGGATTAGGTGAAAAACTGTTTTTT.

This chain uses TRBV5-8 with TRBJ2-1; D not resolved. Germline values: CDR1 SGHTS, CDR2 YDEGEE. The V end lost 1 base, the J end lost 1 base, and 9 bases lay between the germline ends. There are 15 residues in the CDR3. The CDR3 bases are TGTGCCAGCAGCTTGATTGGCCAGTCCTACAATGAGCAGTTCTTC. Its protein is CASSLIGQSYNEQFF. The whole variable domain, filled in from reference TRBV5-8 and TRBJ2-1, reads EAGVTQSPTHLIKTRGQQATLRCSPISGHTSVYWYQQALGLGLQFLLWYDEGEERNRGNFPPRFSGRQFPNYSSELNVNALELEDSALYLCASSLIGQSYNEQFFGPGTRLTVL.

The V call is TRBV29-1, the J call TRBJ2-1, with D perhaps TRBD1 (6 bases). Trimming took 7 bases from V and 4 from J, leaving 11 bases between them. The V gene's germline CDR1 is SQVTM and CDR2 ANQGSEA. There are 12 residues in the CDR3. CDR3 DNA: TGCAGCGCCGGGACACATTACAATGAGCAGTTCTTC. Translated: CSAGTHYNEQFF.

V is TRBV6-5 and J is TRBJ2-1; 7 nucleotides agree with TRBD2. Germline CDR1 is MNHEY and CDR2 is SVGAGI. This CDR3 is 15 amino acids long. V lost 5 bases to trimming and J lost 1 base; unmatched junction nucleotides: 5. This CDR3 is CASSMGLLSYNEQFF. In nucleotides, the CDR3 is TGTGCCAGCAGTATGGGACTACTGTCCTACAATGAGCAGTTCTTC.

The rearrangement uses TRBV12-3 or TRBV12-4 and TRBJ1-3; D not certain. The CDR3 runs to 13 residues. V gave up 11 bases and J gave up 2 bases, with 13 bases separating them. The CDR3 loop reads CASTTDPGNTIYF. CDR3 nucleotide sequence: TGTGCCTCCACAACAGATCCTGGAAACACCATATATTTT.